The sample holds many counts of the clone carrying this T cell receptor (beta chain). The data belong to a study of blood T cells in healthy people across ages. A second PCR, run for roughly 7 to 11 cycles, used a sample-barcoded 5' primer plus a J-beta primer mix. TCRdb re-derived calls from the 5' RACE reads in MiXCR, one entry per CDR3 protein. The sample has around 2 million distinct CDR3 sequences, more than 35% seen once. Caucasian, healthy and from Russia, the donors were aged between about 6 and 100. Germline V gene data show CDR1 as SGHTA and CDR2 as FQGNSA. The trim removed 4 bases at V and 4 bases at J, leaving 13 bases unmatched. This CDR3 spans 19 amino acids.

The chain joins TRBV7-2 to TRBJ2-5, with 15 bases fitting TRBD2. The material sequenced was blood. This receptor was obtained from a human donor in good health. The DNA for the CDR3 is TGTGCCAGCAGCTCCCGCTTGGGACTAGCGGGGGGTTGGGGAGAGACCCAGTACTTC. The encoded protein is CASSSRLGLAGGWGETQYF.